This T cell receptor beta chain was documented in a study of Ad26.COV2.S vaccination and SARS-CoV-2 variants. About the research overall: Ad26.COV2.S was injected intramuscularly once or twice, 56 days apart.

The J segment lost 5 bases and the V segment lost 6 bases, leaving 7 bases of the junction unmatched. Germline values: CDR1 LNHNV, CDR2 YYDKDF (reference sequence). The CDR3 extends over 13 amino acids. Data came from immunoSEQ multiplex PCR; TCRdb stores just in-frame clones and leaves some out. The profile shows roughly 680,000 clones, 70% to 90% of them singletons. Documented treatment: 19 received Ad26.COV2.S at low or high dose, single or two shots; about 5 received placebo; per-sample allocation not given. The investigators took samples on day 63 after the first vaccine or placebo injection. The chain is built from TRBV15 and TRBJ2-7; TRBD1 matches at 7 bases. The sequenced sample was peripheral blood, obtained in a trial of Ad26.COV2.S vaccine versus placebo. This clonotype was obtained from a person between 18 and 59 years old who received the Ad26.COV2.S COVID-19 vaccine or a placebo. CDR3 loop: CATRRQGLNEQYF. DNA for the CDR3: TGTGCCACCAGAAGACAGGGTCTGAACGAGCAGTACTTC.